The 10 T cell receptor beta chains in this list originate from one sample, sequenced in a study of cytomegalovirus exposure and HLA in healthy donors. Primers for the PCR totalled 60 Vbeta and 13 Jbeta. The protocol was immunoSEQ multiplex PCR, while the TCRdb copy is restricted to in-frame clones and leaves out a portion. Among approximately 140,000 clones, 73% were seen once, and the ten largest hold 14%. Sequencing input: PBMCs. The source of these receptors is a human donor in good health.

The V and J genes are TRBV5-1 and TRBJ2-3, with D maybe TRBD2 (7 bases). This CDR3 comprises 15 residues. V was cut by 2 bases and J by 4 bases, with 14 bases left in between. The germline V gene has CDR1 SGHRS and CDR2 YFSETQ. The CDR3 DNA sequence: TGCGCCAGCAGCTTTGGAGGGGGGGCCGCAGATACGCAGTATTTT. Translated, it gives CASSFGGGAADTQYF.

The rearrangement uses TRBV5-1 and TRBJ2-3; 10 bases map to TRBD2. The length of the CDR3 is 14 residues. With V trimmed by 4 bases and J by 8 bases, 7 bases remained unmatched. Germline V gene data show CDR1 as SGHRS and CDR2 as YFSETQ. This chain's CDR3 is CASSTSGGAITQYF. CDR3 sequence (DNA): TGCGCCAGCAGCACCAGCGGGGGGGCCATTACGCAGTATTTT.

J is TRBJ2-3 and V is TRBV11-2; TRBD2 agrees at 7 bases. Germline CDR1 and CDR2: SGHAT and FQNNGV. The CDR3 is 14 amino acids. Trimming cost V 1 base and J 3 bases; bases outside gene matches: 1. The CDR3 DNA reads as TGTGCCAGCAGCTTAGGGACTAGTACAGATACGCAGTATTTT. Amino acid sequence: CASSLGTSTDTQYF.

This clone came up once. The V gene is TRBV27, the J gene TRBJ1-2; the D gene is possibly TRBD1 (6 bases). V was pared by 2 bases and J by 4 bases, with 14 bases between. Germline V gene data show CDR1 as MNHEY and CDR2 as SMNVEV (reference sequence). The CDR3 has 15 residues. This CDR3 is CASSLGGGAAYGYTF. The CDR3 DNA sequence: TGTGCCAGCAGTTTAGGAGGGGGGGCGGCCTATGGCTACACCTTC.

This clone was seen only a few times. The chain combines TRBV5-6 with TRBJ2-3; D gene uncertain. CDR1 is SGHDT, CDR2 YYEEEE, per germline. The CDR3 is 11 residues long. The ends were cut back, 4 bases at V and 5 bases at J, with 5 bases in the middle. The DNA of the CDR3 is TGTGCCAGCAGCCTCCTAGATACGCAGTATTTT. Protein: CASSLLDTQYF.

The CDR3 loop is CSVGRQGIGEQFF. The DNA for the CDR3 is TGCAGCGTTGGACGACAGGGGATTGGTGAGCAGTTCTTC. The rearrangement links TRBV29-1 to TRBJ2-1; 8 nucleotides line up with TRBD1. This CDR3 has 13 amino acids. The V gene end was trimmed by 4 bases and the J gene end by 9 bases; junction bases not matched to a gene: 8. Germline V gene data show CDR1 as SQVTM and CDR2 as ANQGSEA.

The chain uses TRBV7-9 and TRBJ1-1, with TRBD1 matching 8 bases. Losses at the gene ends were 4 bases for V and 5 bases for J; bases not matched to a gene: 18. CDR1 is SEHNR, CDR2 FQNEAQ, per germline (reference sequence). The CDR3 has 18 residues. CDR3 residues: CASSSTLGRGLKWTEAFF. The CDR3 DNA reads as TGTGCCAGCAGCTCTACCCTGGGCAGGGGGCTAAAGTGGACTGAAGCTTTCTTT.

This chain connects TRBV4-1 to TRBJ2-5; possibly TRBD2 for D (7 bases). The J call may be in error: the DNA end matches TRBJ2-7 better. Germline CDR1 MGHRA, CDR2 YSYEKL. The CDR3 runs 18 residues. The CDR3 region is CASSQERGLQGRGYEQYF. The DNA of the CDR3 is TGCGCCAGCAGCCAAGAGAGGGGACTACAGGGAAGGGGCTACGAGCAGTACTTC.

This clone was counted only a few times. The chain has TRBV19 and TRBJ1-1, with a weak D call TRBD1 (5 bases). CDR1 LNHDA and CDR2 SQIVND come from the germline V gene (reference sequence). The CDR3 has 15 residues. The V end lost 2 bases, the J end lost 7 bases, and 17 bases lay between the germline ends. In DNA, the CDR3 is TGTGCCAGTAGTATATGGGGGAGGCGTTCTGTTGAAGCTTTCTTT. Translated: CASSIWGRRSVEAFF.

The V gene is TRBV6-1, the J gene TRBJ2-7; tentative D call: TRBD2 (6 bases). Germline values: CDR1 MNHNS, CDR2 SASEGT. V lost 1 base to trimming and J lost 2 bases, with 12 bases between them. CDR3 length equals 15 residues. CDR3 in DNA: TGTGCCAGCAGTGAAGACGCGGGAAACCCCTACGAGCAGTACTTC. It translates to CASSEDAGNPYEQYF.